This T cell receptor (beta chain) originates from a study of shared clonotypes between healthy human individuals. The trim removed 5 bases at V and 3 bases at J, leaving 6 bases unmatched. The germline gives CDR1 MDHEN, CDR2 SYDVKM. CDR3 length equals 15 residues. The table came from immunoSEQ multiplex PCR; TCRdb's copy has only in-frame clones and leaves some out. Of about 1.1 million clones detected, around 77% appear once; the ten largest clones hold approximately 0.9%. The sequence was collected from a man between 18 and 35 years old in good health. Some clones in this sample may be carry-over from other donors' samples. This sequence joins TRBV28 and TRBJ1-3, with TRBD1 identical over 8 bases. Sample: memory CD4+ T cells from PBMCs. Subset reported: CD45RA-negative fraction. CDR3 DNA sequence: TGTGCCAGCAGTCCAACAGGGGGAAGTGGAAACACCATATATTTT. It translates to CASSPTGGSGNTIYF.